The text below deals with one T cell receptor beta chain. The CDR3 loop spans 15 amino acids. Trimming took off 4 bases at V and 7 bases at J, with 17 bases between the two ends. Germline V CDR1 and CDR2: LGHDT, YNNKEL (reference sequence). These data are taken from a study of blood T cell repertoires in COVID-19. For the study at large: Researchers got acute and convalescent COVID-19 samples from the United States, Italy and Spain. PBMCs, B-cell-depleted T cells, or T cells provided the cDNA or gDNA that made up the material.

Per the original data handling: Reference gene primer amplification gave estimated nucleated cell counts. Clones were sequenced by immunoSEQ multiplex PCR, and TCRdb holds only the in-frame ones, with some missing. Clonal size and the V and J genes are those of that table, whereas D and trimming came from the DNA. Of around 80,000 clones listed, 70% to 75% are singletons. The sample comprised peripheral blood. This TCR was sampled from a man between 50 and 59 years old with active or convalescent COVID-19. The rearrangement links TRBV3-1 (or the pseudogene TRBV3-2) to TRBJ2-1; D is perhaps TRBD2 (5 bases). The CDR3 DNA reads TGTGCCAGCAGCCCAGATCTAGCTCTCCGGAATGAGCAGTTCTTC. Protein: CASSPDLALRNEQFF.